This T cell receptor beta chain was recovered during a study of Graves' ophthalmopathy and Graves' hyperthyroidism. Study information: Hyperthyroidism was considered stable when no ophthalmopathy appeared within 18 months of follow-up.

TCR beta CDR3 amplification used RNA transcripts. The first round was an RT-PCR with HTBI primers, and the second round was a multiplex PCR. TCRdb reprocessed the multiplex PCR reads with MiXCR, giving one entry per CDR3 protein. Of some 1.1 million distinct CDR3 sequences in the sample, 35% to 45% are singletons; the top ten hold over 8.5%. Patients newly diagnosed with hyperthyroidism, under 2 months' duration, were aged 18 to 65, the study reports. Patients were diagnosed from clinical symptoms, serum thyroxine, TRAb, thyroid ultrasound and orbital computed tomography. Points from the study as a whole: Most thyroid-expanded clonotypes exceeding 0.001 frequency were also found in blood.

As concerns this clonotype: Its antigen is as yet unknown.

V lost 6 bases and J lost 0, with 11 bases in between. The CDR3 consists of 14 residues. The germline V gene has CDR1 MNHEY and CDR2 SVGAGI. The clonotype comes from an adult man with Graves' hyperthyroidism. Specimen: peripheral blood or thyroid tissue (not recorded which). The rearrangement links TRBV6-5 to TRBJ2-5; D is perhaps TRBD1 (6 bases). DNA for the CDR3: TGTGCCAGCAGCACCCGACAGGACCAAGAGACCCAGTACTTC. Protein sequence: CASSTRQDQETQYF.